This T cell receptor (beta chain) was found in a study of blood T cell repertoires in COVID-19. The germline V gene encodes CDR1 MNHEY and CDR2 SVGAGI. CDR3 size: 15 residues. V lost 4 bases and J lost 1, with 11 bases in between. Some clones are missing from TCRdb's copy, which holds only in-frame ones; the method was immunoSEQ multiplex PCR. The data hold roughly 230,000 clones, with 84% observed a single time. The V call is TRBV6-5, the J call TRBJ1-5; D is ambiguous. Sequences were obtained from peripheral blood. The clonotype comes from a woman older than 75 with COVID-19, enrolled during active disease. The CDR3: CASSSGSGSNQPQHF. The CDR3 DNA reads TGTGCCAGCAGTTCCGGGAGCGGAAGCAATCAGCCCCAGCATTTT.